One and the same sample provided the 7 T cell receptor beta chains below, sequenced in a study of blood T cell repertoires in COVID-19. Profiling relied on immunoSEQ multiplex PCR, and the TCRdb table lists in-frame clones only, not all of them. The sample shows under 150,000 clones, 75% to 90% of them seen only once. Sequencing input: peripheral blood. These receptors were collected from a woman between 55 and 75 years old with COVID-19, enrolled during active disease.

The chain recombines TRBV3-1 (or the pseudogene TRBV3-2) with TRBJ2-7, with D perhaps TRBD1 (6 bases). The V end was cut by 5 bases, the J end by 3 bases, with 11 bases between. There are 13 residues in the CDR3. Germline loops: CDR1 LGHDT, CDR2 YNNKEL (reference sequence). The CDR3 reads CASSSRGNYEQYF. CDR3 nucleotides: TGTGCCAGCAGCTCCAGGGGAAACTACGAGCAGTACTTC.

The genes are TRBV18 and TRBJ2-7; the match to TRBD2 covers 14 bases. In germline, CDR1 is KGHSH, CDR2 LQKENI. The CDR3 spans 17 residues. J was trimmed by 2 bases and V by 3 bases; bases with no gene match: 6. In DNA, the CDR3 is TGTGCCAGCTCACCCTTAGGGACTAGCGGGGGAACCTACGAGCAGTACTTC. This translates into CASSPLGTSGGTYEQYF.

A remark on this clone: A junction end diverges from the germline sequence, so it may reflect a read error. V usage is TRBV9 and J usage is TRBJ1-2; TRBD1 matches 8 bases. CDR3 length equals 14 residues. Germline assignment: CDR1 SGDLS and CDR2 YYNGEE. The CDR3 coding sequence is TGTGCCAGCAGCCCAGGGGGCAGGGACTACGGCTACACCTTC. As protein: CASSPGGRDYGYTF.

CDR3 coding DNA: TGTGCCAGCAGCACACACCGAGCCGGGACTAGCGGGGGGCGGAACACCGGGGAGCTGTTTTTT. Translation: CASSTHRAGTSGGRNTGELFF. V is TRBV6-6 and J is TRBJ2-2, with 15 bases fitting TRBD2. This CDR3 has 21 amino acids. Germline V gives CDR1 MNHNY, CDR2 SVGAGI (reference sequence). V lost 6 bases, J lost 1 base, and 15 bases stayed unmatched.

The chain joins TRBV11-2 to TRBJ1-6; 7 positions match TRBD1. Germline assignment: CDR1 SGHAT and CDR2 FQNNGV. This CDR3 is built from 15 residues. The ends lost 5 bases at V and 7 bases at J; junction bases unmatched: 8. The CDR3 sequence: CASSQDRAGNSPLHF. CDR3 nucleotide sequence: TGTGCCAGCAGCCAAGACAGGGCCGGGAATTCACCCCTCCACTTT. Full variable domain (rest looked up from reference TRBV11-2 and TRBJ1-6): EAGVAQSPRYKIIEKRQSVAFWCNPISGHATLYWYQQILGQGPKLLIQFQNNGVVDDSQLPKDRFSAERLKGVDSTLKIQPAKLEDSAVYLCASSQDRAGNSPLHFGNGTRLTVT.

The chain has TRBV27 and TRBJ1-3, with 9 bases fitting TRBD1. CDR1 and CDR2 from the germline V gene are MNHEY and SMNVEV (reference sequence). This CDR3 region has 15 residues. The J segment lost 6 bases and the V segment lost 5 bases, leaving 8 bases of the junction unmatched. Written as DNA, the CDR3 is TGTGCCAGCAGTGAATCCGGGACAGGGCCAAACACCATATATTTT. Encoded protein: CASSESGTGPNTIYF.

The chain recombines TRBV18 with TRBJ1-1; D perhaps matches TRBD1 (6 bases). Per the germline V gene, CDR1 is KGHSH and CDR2 is LQKENI. CDR3 length: 14 amino acids. V gave up 0 bases and J gave up 1 base, with 6 bases separating them. The CDR3 sequence: CASSPPGQNTEAFF. Here the CDR3 DNA reads TGTGCCAGCTCACCACCGGGACAGAACACTGAAGCTTTCTTT.